The clone carrying this TCR beta chain was counted between two and nine times. Its specificity is not known. The identical CDR3 is also encoded by other nucleotide sequences in the sample. Extracted RNA was reverse transcribed into cDNA, the sequencing template. Produced via immunoSEQ multiplex PCR; TCRdb's table is partial and in-frame only. Among about 180,000 clones listed, roughly 58% were seen once. Treatment indicated: oral pan-JAK inhibitor, 5-10 mg twice daily. The data were taken from a study of CD8+ T cells in alopecia areata. General observations from the study: The study found TCR sharing across patients less clear than in mice, possibly for HLA reasons.

With 3 bases removed from V and 0 bases from J, the gap between germline ends came to 8 bases. The CDR3 has 13 residues. Germline CDR1 is SQVTM and CDR2 is ANQGSEA. The TCR sequence derives from a human donor with alopecia areata. Sample: CD4+ T cells sorted from blood, taken at approximately week 60, from a patient treated with tofacitinib. The chain recombines TRBV29-1 with TRBJ1-1; D is possibly TRBD1 (5 bases). The CDR3, as DNA: TGCAGCGTTGAGAGACAGCTGAACACTGAAGCTTTCTTT. This codes for CSVERQLNTEAFF.